This TCR beta chain was captured by sequencing in a study of blood T cell repertoires in COVID-19. The wider study: Some COVID-19 samples were acute and others convalescent; all came from the United States, Italy and Spain.

Participants were aged about 18 to 100 years, lived in under 30 US areas, and enrolled virtually. Donors were grouped by their self-reported clinical history. Recovery meant two consecutive negative NP/OP PCR tests, professional clearance, or resolved symptoms. The method was immunoSEQ multiplex PCR; TCRdb's version includes in-frame clones alone and lacks a portion of them. The repertoire includes 150,000 to 200,000 clones, 75% to 85% of them detected once, and 3% to 4% sits in the top ten. The source material was PBMCs or T cells enriched from blood (not recorded which). The clonotype was recovered from a woman aged 55-69 years who had recovered from COVID-19.

CDR3 DNA sequence: TGTGCCAGCAGTGGCTCTCCGGACAGCCCTACTAACTATGGCTACACCTTC. Translating gives CASSGSPDSPTNYGYTF. The J gene is TRBJ1-2, the V gene TRBV25-1, with a possible D match to TRBD1 (6 bases). Germline CDR1 and CDR2: MGHDK and SYGVNS. Trimming took off 4 bases at V and 0 bases at J, with 18 bases between the two ends. The CDR3 contains 17 residues.